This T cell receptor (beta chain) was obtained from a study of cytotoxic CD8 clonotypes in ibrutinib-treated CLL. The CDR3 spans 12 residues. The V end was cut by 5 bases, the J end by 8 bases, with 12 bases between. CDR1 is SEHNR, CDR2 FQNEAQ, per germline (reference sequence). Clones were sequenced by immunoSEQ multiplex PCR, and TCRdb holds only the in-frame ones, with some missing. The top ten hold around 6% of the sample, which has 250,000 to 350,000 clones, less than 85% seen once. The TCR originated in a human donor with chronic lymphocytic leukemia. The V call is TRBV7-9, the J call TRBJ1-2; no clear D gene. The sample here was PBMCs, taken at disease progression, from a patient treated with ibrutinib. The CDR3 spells CASSPYDGGYTF. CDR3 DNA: TGTGCCAGCAGCCCCTACGATGGCGGCTACACCTTC.